Presented here are 31 T cell receptor beta chains from one specimen sequenced in a study of cytomegalovirus exposure and HLA in healthy donors. The PCR ran on 60 Vbeta and 13 Jbeta primers. Some clones are missing from TCRdb's copy, which holds only in-frame ones; the method was immunoSEQ multiplex PCR. Found here are 100,000 to 150,000 clones, under 80% of them singletons; the top ten hold more than 3.5%. Sample: PBMCs. These receptors were collected from a man aged 35 to 55 in good health and CMV-seropositive.

The genes are TRBV19 and TRBJ2-1; the match to TRBD2 covers 7 bases. The CDR3 runs to 14 residues. Germline V gene sequence: CDR1 LNHDA, CDR2 SQIVND (reference sequence). The V segment lost 3 bases and the J segment 9 bases; nucleotides outside the gene matches: 8. The chain's CDR3 is CASSIPGRKGEQFF. CDR3 in DNA: TGTGCCAGTAGTATTCCCGGGAGGAAGGGTGAGCAGTTCTTC.

In this sample, this clone turned up once. A much larger clone sits a single nucleotide away, making a read error possible. The chain combines TRBV7-8 with TRBJ1-1; TRBD1 matches 7 bases. The J segment lost 1 base and the V segment lost 5 bases, leaving 1 base of the junction unmatched. From germline, CDR1 is SGHVS and CDR2 FQNEAQ. The CDR3 contains 13 residues. The CDR3, as DNA: TGTGCCAGCAGCAGACAGGGGAACACTGAAGCTTTCTTT. Encoded protein: CASSRQGNTEAFF.

The CDR3 region has the DNA TGTGCCAGCAGCTTGGTCGCCTACTCCTACGAGCAGTACTTC. Translation gives CASSLVAYSYEQYF. The chain combines TRBV5-8 with TRBJ2-7; no firm D call. The CDR3 extends over 14 amino acids. The ends were cut back, 0 bases at V and 0 bases at J, with 7 bases in the middle. CDR1 is SGHTS, CDR2 YDEGEE, per germline.

In the case of this clone: Given a much more abundant clone one base away, this may be a read error. The CDR3 protein is CASSSGQGGGYTF. Here the CDR3 DNA reads TGTGCCAGCAGCTCGGGACAGGGTGGTGGCTACACCTTC. The rearrangement joins TRBV6-1 to TRBJ1-2; the match to TRBD1 covers 9 bases. The CDR3 runs to 13 residues. Germline trimming cut 6 bases from V and 7 bases from J; bases unmatched to any gene: 6. Germline CDR1 and CDR2: MNHNS and SASEGT.

The CDR3 nucleotides read TGTGCCATCGGGGCAGCGGGGGTTTACAATGAGCAGTTCTTC. Protein: CAIGAAGVYNEQFF. V usage is TRBV10-3 and J usage is TRBJ2-1; 8 nucleotides align to TRBD2. This CDR3 comprises 14 residues. Germline CDR1 reads ENHRY; CDR2 reads SYGVKD. V lost 8 bases to trimming and J lost 4 bases; unmatched junction nucleotides: 7.

The chain combines TRBV6-1 with TRBJ1-1, with D possibly TRBD1 on 6 matching bases. This CDR3 has 17 residues. The V end was cut by 1 base, the J end by 0 bases, with 15 bases between. The germline V gene encodes CDR1 MNHNS and CDR2 SASEGT. The CDR3 loop reads CASSEVYYRALNTEAFF. The CDR3 DNA follows: TGTGCCAGCAGTGAAGTCTATTACAGGGCGTTGAACACTGAAGCTTTCTTT.

This chain uses TRBV9 with TRBJ2-3; the match to TRBD2 covers 8 bases. The germline V gene has CDR1 SGDLS and CDR2 YYNGEE. This CDR3 region has 19 residues. Unmatched junction bases numbered 13, after V lost 0 bases and J lost 1 base. The CDR3 is CASSVAGSGDWGGTDTQYF. CDR3 bases: TGTGCCAGCAGCGTAGCGGGTAGCGGGGATTGGGGGGGCACAGATACGCAGTATTTT.

J is TRBJ1-1 and V is TRBV2; D uncertain. The V and J ends lost 0 bases and 6 bases respectively, with 14 bases between them. The germline V gene has CDR1 SNHLY and CDR2 FYNNEI. CDR3 size: 15 residues. The CDR3 sequence is CASSEAGRSAAEAFF. The CDR3 coding sequence is TGTGCCAGCAGTGAAGCGGGTCGGAGTGCGGCTGAAGCTTTCTTT.

In its sample, this clone was seen once. The chain joins TRBV5-1 to TRBJ1-3; TRBD1 is a possible D gene (5 bases). Trimming removed 5 bases from V and 2 bases from J, with 14 bases in between. CDR3 length: 15 amino acids. The germline V gene encodes CDR1 SGHRS and CDR2 YFSETQ. The CDR3 reads CASSRGTLTGNTIYF. The CDR3 region has the DNA TGCGCCAGCAGTCGGGGGACGTTAACTGGAAACACCATATATTTT.

V is TRBV7-9 and J is TRBJ2-7; TRBD1 matches 7 bases. Germline V gene lookup returns CDR1 SEHNR and CDR2 FQNEAQ (reference sequence). The CDR3 consists of 15 residues. The junction had 7 bases not matched to a gene; V was cut back by 3 bases and J by 2 bases. The CDR3 nucleotides are TGTGCCAGCAGCTTGACAGGGAATCTTGCCTACGAGCAGTACTTC. It is translated as CASSLTGNLAYEQYF.

The chain is built from TRBV6-5 and TRBJ2-3; the match to TRBD2 covers 7 bases. There are 16 residues in the CDR3. The V gene's germline CDR1 is MNHEY and CDR2 SVGAGI. Trimming at V came to 0 bases and at J to 4 bases, leaving 7 bases not matched to a gene. The CDR3 is CASSYSAGATPDTQYF. The CDR3 nucleotides are TGTGCCAGCAGTTACTCGGCGGGAGCGACCCCAGATACGCAGTATTTT.

The CDR3 DNA sequence: TGTGCCAGCAGTCTCGACGGGTGGAATGAGCAGTTCTTC. It yields the protein CASSLDGWNEQFF. The gene calls are TRBV6-4 and TRBJ2-1, with unresolved D. Germline V gives CDR1 MRHNA, CDR2 SNTAGT. V lost 5 bases, J lost 7 bases, and 12 bases lay in between. CDR3 length equals 13 residues.

The chain couples TRBV27 to TRBJ1-2; 11 positions agree with TRBD1. V shed 10 bases and J 6 bases; nucleotides not matched to a gene: 4. CDR1 and CDR2 from the germline V gene are MNHEY and SMNVEV (reference sequence). The CDR3 is 12 amino acids. The CDR3 spells CAIGTGGNGYTF. For the CDR3, the DNA is TGTGCCATCGGGACAGGGGGTAATGGCTACACCTTC.

This rearrangement joins TRBV7-2 to TRBJ2-4; no definite D call. CDR1 is SGHTA, CDR2 FQGNSA, per germline. The V and J ends lost 3 bases and 8 bases respectively, with 2 bases between them. There are 10 residues in the CDR3. The CDR3 here is CASSFDIQYF. Written as DNA, the CDR3 is TGTGCCAGCAGCTTCGACATTCAGTACTTC.

The V call is TRBV5-4, the J call TRBJ2-5; 13 bases align to TRBD2. J lost 2 bases, V lost 6 bases, and 4 bases had no gene match. The V gene's germline CDR1 is SGHNT and CDR2 YYREEE (reference sequence). This CDR3 region has 15 residues. The CDR3 region is CASTRTSGGQETQYF. Here the CDR3 DNA reads TGTGCCAGCACCAGGACTAGCGGGGGACAAGAGACCCAGTACTTC.

This clone has only one observation. V and J are TRBV2 and TRBJ2-1, with TRBD2 identical over 10 bases. Trimming cost V 5 bases and J 3 bases; bases outside gene matches: 4. Germline V gene data show CDR1 as SNHLY and CDR2 as FYNNEI. CDR3 length: 15 amino acids. The DNA of the CDR3 is TGTGCCAGCAGTCTGAGCGGGGGGGGCTACAATGAGCAGTTCTTC. The encoded protein is CASSLSGGGYNEQFF.

This clone is a singleton in its sample. The chain carries TRBV5-1 and TRBJ1-2; 7 bases match TRBD1. The germline CDR1 and CDR2 sequences are SGHRS and YFSETQ. The CDR3 is 15 residues long. The V and J ends lost 0 bases and 5 bases, in that order; junction bases with no gene match: 7. The CDR3 reads CASSLDGTDLYGYTF. The DNA of the CDR3 is TGCGCCAGCAGCTTGGATGGGACAGACTTATATGGCTACACCTTC.

The sample holds a few counts of this clone. The genes are TRBV6-5 and TRBJ2-7; weak D call: TRBD1 (5 bases). Germline V gene sequence: CDR1 MNHEY, CDR2 SVGAGI. The CDR3 sequence is 15 residues long. The V end was cut by 2 bases, the J end by 0 bases, with 11 bases between. CDR3 protein: CASSYDRQISYEQYF. The CDR3 coding sequence is TGTGCCAGCAGTTACGATAGACAGATCTCCTACGAGCAGTACTTC.

This clone has only one observation. The chain links TRBV19 to TRBJ1-5; tentatively, D is TRBD1 (6 bases). V shed 4 bases and J shed 6 bases, with 19 bases lying between them. Germline CDR1 is LNHDA and CDR2 is SQIVND (reference sequence). The CDR3 is 16 amino acids. CDR3 DNA: TGTGCCAGTAGTAATTACAGGGTCAGCACTATTCAGCCCCAGCATTTT. Translated: CASSNYRVSTIQPQHF.

In its sample, this clone was seen a few times. J is TRBJ1-5 and V is TRBV27; 7 bases match TRBD1. In germline, CDR1 is MNHEY, CDR2 SMNVEV (reference sequence). The CDR3 extends over 15 amino acids. The ends lost 0 bases at V and 1 base at J; junction bases unmatched: 0. Here the CDR3 reads CASSLSTGSNQPQHF. The CDR3 DNA sequence: TGTGCCAGCAGTTTATCGACAGGGAGCAATCAGCCCCAGCATTTT.

The rearrangement links TRBV4-3 to TRBJ2-7; D is undetermined. The CDR3 runs 13 residues. V shed 0 bases and J shed 9 bases, with 12 bases lying between them. Germline CDR1 and CDR2: LGHNA and YSLEER. In nucleotides, the CDR3 is TGCGCCAGCAGCCAAGATATCCTAGTCGGGCAGTACTTC. Protein sequence: CASSQDILVGQYF.

This chain uses TRBV28 with TRBJ1-6; D perhaps matches TRBD1 (5 bases). Germline loops: CDR1 MDHEN, CDR2 SYDVKM. The CDR3 totals 15 residues. V lost 6 bases, J lost 6 bases, and 15 bases lay in between. CDR3 in DNA: TGTGCCAGCAGCCCGATCGGGAGGGGTAATTCACCCCTCCACTTT. Its protein is CASSPIGRGNSPLHF. Complete variable domain (other parts from reference TRBV28 and TRBJ1-6): DVKVTQSSRYLVKRTGEKVFLECVQDMDHENMFWYRQDPGLGLRLIYFSYDVKMKEKGDIPEGYSVSREKKERFSLILESASTNQTSMYLCASSPIGRGNSPLHFGNGTRLTVT.

The chain carries TRBV6-5 and TRBJ1-4, with 7 bases identical to TRBD1. The CDR3 covers 14 residues. The germline V gene encodes CDR1 MNHEY and CDR2 SVGAGI. V dropped 5 bases and J dropped 8; count of bases not matched to a gene: 8. DNA of the CDR3: TGTGCCAGCAGTCGACGACAGGGAGGAGAAAAACTGTTTTTT. Encoded protein: CASSRRQGGEKLFF.

V is TRBV6-1 and J is TRBJ2-1, with TRBD2 as a possible D gene (6 bases). The CDR3 has 15 amino acids. Between the trimmed V and J ends, which lost 0 bases and 0 bases, there was a span of 6 bases. Germline V gene data show CDR1 as MNHNS and CDR2 as SASEGT. The CDR3 nucleotides read TGTGCCAGCAGTGAAGCGGGGGGCTCCTACAATGAGCAGTTCTTC. Its translation: CASSEAGGSYNEQFF.

V usage is TRBV5-1 and J usage is TRBJ1-4; TRBD1 aligns across 10 bases. CDR3 length: 15 amino acids. The germline gives CDR1 SGHRS, CDR2 YFSETQ. V shed 2 bases and J 6 bases; nucleotides not matched to a gene: 4. The CDR3 here is CASSFEGQGHEKLFF. The CDR3 nucleotides are TGCGCCAGCAGCTTCGAGGGACAGGGGCATGAAAAACTGTTTTTT.

There are a few counts of this clone. The CDR3 DNA is TGTGCCAGAAGCTCCGGACTAGCGGGGATTAGCACAGATACGCAGTATTTT. This encodes CARSSGLAGISTDTQYF. The chain links TRBV5-3 to TRBJ2-3, with TRBD2 identical over 12 bases. TRBV5-3 has ORF status, its function being uncertain. V gave up 3 bases and J gave up 0 bases; unmatched junction bases: 5. The CDR3 runs 17 residues.

The chain employs TRBV29-1 and TRBJ2-7, with 12 positions matching TRBD2. V was pared by 0 bases and J by 6 bases, with 9 bases of the junction left unmatched. The CDR3 runs to 16 residues. The germline V gene encodes CDR1 SQVTM and CDR2 ANQGSEA. The CDR3 bases are TGCAGCGTTGAAGATCCGACTAGCGGGAGAGTACGCGAGCAGTACTTC. Translating it yields CSVEDPTSGRVREQYF.

The J gene is TRBJ1-5, the V gene TRBV21-1; the DNA was not used to check the table's D call, TRBD1. TRBV21-1 is an annotated pseudogene. This CDR3 region has 17 residues. DNA of the CDR3: TGTGCCAGCAGCAAAGGGGACAGGGGGAGAAGCAATCAGCCCCAGCATTTT. Residues: CASSKGDRGRSNQPQHF.

The table lists this clone with a few counts. The chain carries TRBV29-1 and TRBJ1-1; D is possibly TRBD1 (6 bases). V dropped 0 bases and J dropped 11 bases, with 16 bases sitting between them. The CDR3 is made up of 13 amino acids. CDR1 and CDR2 from the germline V gene are SQVTM and ANQGSEA. CDR3 amino acids: CSVEEGGGRGAFF. The CDR3 DNA is TGCAGCGTTGAAGAAGGGGGGGGGCGCGGGGCTTTCTTT.

The chain is built from TRBV5-1 and TRBJ1-1, with D possibly being TRBD1 (5 bases). The CDR3 loop spans 14 amino acids. In germline, CDR1 is SGHRS, CDR2 YFSETQ. Between the trimmed V and J ends, which lost 0 bases and 3 bases, there was a span of 9 bases. CDR3 protein: CASSLATRDTEAFF. In nucleotides, the CDR3 is TGCGCCAGCAGCTTGGCGACCAGGGACACTGAAGCTTTCTTT.

This clone is a singleton in its sample. The chain combines TRBV9 with TRBJ2-2, with TRBD2 matching 10 bases. The germline V gene has CDR1 SGDLS and CDR2 YYNGEE. This CDR3 has 17 amino acids. The ends lost 0 bases at V and 7 bases at J; junction bases unmatched: 9. CDR3 sequence (DNA): TGTGCCAGCAGCGTAGCGAGATTAGCGGGAGGAGACGGGGAGCTGTTTTTT. This gives the protein CASSVARLAGGDGELFF. Variable domain in full (rest from reference TRBV9 and TRBJ2-2): DSGVTQTPKHLITATGQRVTLRCSPRSGDLSVYWYQQSLDQGLQFLIQYYNGEERAKGNILERFSAQQFPDLHSELNLSSLELGDSALYFCASSVARLAGGDGELFFGEGSRLTVL.